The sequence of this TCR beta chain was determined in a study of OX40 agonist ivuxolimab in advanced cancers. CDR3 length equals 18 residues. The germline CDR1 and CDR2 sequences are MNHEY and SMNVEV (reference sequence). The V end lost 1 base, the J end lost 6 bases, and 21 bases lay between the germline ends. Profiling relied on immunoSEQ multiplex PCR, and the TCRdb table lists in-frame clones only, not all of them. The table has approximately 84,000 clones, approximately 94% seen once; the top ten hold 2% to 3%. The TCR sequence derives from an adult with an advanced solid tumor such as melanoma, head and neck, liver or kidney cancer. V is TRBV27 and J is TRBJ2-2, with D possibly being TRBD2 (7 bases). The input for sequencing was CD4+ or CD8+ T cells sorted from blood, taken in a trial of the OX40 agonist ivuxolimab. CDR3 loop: CASSLWGGVGARPGELFF. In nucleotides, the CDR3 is TGTGCCAGCAGTTTATGGGGGGGGGTGGGGGCGAGGCCCGGGGAGCTGTTTTTT.